This TCR beta chain was retrieved from a study of graft-versus-host responses after intestinal transplantation. The CDR3 is made up of 17 amino acids, end residues included. The germline V gene encodes CDR1 MDHEN and CDR2 SYDVKM. Sequenced by immunoSEQ multiplex PCR; TCRdb stores in-frame clones only, minus some. The sample contains about 19,000 clones, around 35% of which appear only once. In its sample, this clone was seen a few times. Because the CDR3's place on the DNA is in doubt, the DNA is left out and the CDR3 is given as listed by TCRdb. Study outcomes and limitations: When patients had graft-donor T cell macrochimerism, their allografts held high graft-versus-host to host-versus-graft clonal ratios.

The source is a human patient who was an organ donor for intestinal transplantation. The rearrangement joins TRBV28 to TRBJ2-5; the table gives TRBD2 as D, unverified against the DNA. Sequencing was performed on alloreactive CD4+ T cells from a mixed lymphocyte reaction culture, taken before transplantation. Subset meaning: CFSE-low proliferating T cells sorted from approximately six-day pre-transplant mixed lymphocyte reaction (GvH or HvG direction). The CDR3 reads CASSLGMGLAGEETQYF.